Listed here are 26 T cell receptor beta chains from one sample, sequenced in a study of breast tumors, draining lymph nodes, adjacent tissues. TCRdb re-called the multiplex PCR reads through MiXCR, storing one row per CDR3 protein. The sample records 45,000 to 60,000 distinct CDR3 sequences, more than 20% being singletons. Sequenced sample: breast tumor tissue. The receptors originated from a female donor with breast cancer. Some clones in this sample may be carry-over from other donors' samples.

This clonotype was recorded a few times. V and J are TRBV10-3 and TRBJ2-5, with D uncertain. The V end was cut by 4 bases, the J end by 5 bases, with 14 bases between. The germline V gene has CDR1 ENHRY and CDR2 SYGVKD. The length of the CDR3 is 14 residues. CDR3 coding DNA: TGTGCCATCAGTGGAAGTGGTCAAGAGGAGACCCAGTACTTC. Protein sequence: CAISGSGQEETQYF.

This clonotype has at least ten counts. The V gene is TRBV3-1, the J gene TRBJ2-7; D gene unclear. The CDR3 has 14 amino acids. Trimming removed 0 bases at V and 0 bases at J, with 6 bases between. Germline lookup yields CDR1 LGHDT and CDR2 YNNKEL (reference sequence). In nucleotides, the CDR3 is TGTGCCAGCAGCCAAGACCCGAACTCCTACGAGCAGTACTTC. Its protein product is CASSQDPNSYEQYF.

This clonotype occurred many times. This chain links TRBV2 with TRBJ2-2; D unclear. This CDR3 has 14 amino acids. Trimming cost V 4 bases and J 1 base, with 7 bases left between them. CDR1 is SNHLY, CDR2 FYNNEI, per germline. CDR3 amino acids: CASSGVGNTGELFF. DNA of the CDR3: TGTGCCAGCAGTGGGGTCGGGAACACCGGGGAGCTGTTTTTT.

This clonotype came up many times. The chain employs TRBV20-1 and TRBJ1-6, with a possible D match to TRBD1 (5 bases). This CDR3 contains 14 residues. With 0 bases removed from V and 6 bases from J, the gap between germline ends came to 9 bases. Germline lookup yields CDR1 DFQATT and CDR2 SNEGSKA (reference sequence). CDR3 sequence reads: CSARERQSNSPLHF. The CDR3, as DNA: TGCAGTGCTAGAGAAAGACAGAGTAATTCACCCCTCCACTTT.

The chain combines TRBV28 with TRBJ2-3, with TRBD2 matching over 12 bases. The germline V gene has CDR1 MDHEN and CDR2 SYDVKM. This CDR3 is built from 17 residues. With 3 bases clipped from V and 8 bases from J, the junction kept 12 bases outside the gene matches. CDR3 residues: CASSLRLAGGPEVTQYF. The CDR3 bases are TGTGCCAGCAGTTTGAGGCTAGCGGGAGGGCCGGAGGTTACGCAGTATTTT. Full variable domain (remainder filled in from reference TRBV28 and TRBJ2-3): DVKVTQSSRYLVKRTGEKVFLECVQDMDHENMFWYRQDPGLGLRLIYFSYDVKMKEKGDIPEGYSVSREKKERFSLILESASTNQTSMYLCASSLRLAGGPEVTQYFGPGTRLTVL.

Comment on this clonotype: Being one base from a much bigger clone, this may be a read error. This sequence joins TRBV30 and TRBJ2-7; D may be TRBD1 or TRBD2 (5 bases each). Germline V gives CDR1 GTSNPN, CDR2 SVGIG (reference sequence). CDR3 length equals 14 residues. The V end lost 5 bases, the J end lost 7 bases, and 21 bases lay between the germline ends. The CDR3: CAWGLGPRMVEQYF. The CDR3 DNA sequence: TGTGCCTGGGGTTTGGGACCCCGCATGGTAGAGCAGTACTTC.

This clonotype was recorded at least ten times. This chain links TRBV6-5 with TRBJ2-7; 15 bases match TRBD2. CDR1 and CDR2 from the germline V gene are MNHEY and SVGAGI. This CDR3 has 15 amino acids. V lost 8 bases to trimming and J lost 10 bases; unmatched junction nucleotides: 12. This CDR3 reads CASADRGLAGGDQYF. CDR3 nucleotide sequence: TGTGCCAGCGCCGATCGGGGACTAGCGGGAGGCGATCAGTACTTC.

This clonotype appeared a single time. The chain uses TRBV2 and TRBJ2-2; TRBD2 agrees at 15 bases. The V and J ends lost 7 bases and 3 bases, in that order; junction bases with no gene match: 3. The CDR3 sequence is 16 residues long. Germline loops: CDR1 SNHLY, CDR2 FYNNEI. The DNA of the CDR3 is TGTGCCAGCAATGGACTAGCGGGGGGGCACACCGGGGAGCTGTTTTTT. Residues: CASNGLAGGHTGELFF.

The J gene is TRBJ2-7, the V gene TRBV28; no definite D call. This CDR3 is 12 amino acids long. V shed 3 bases and J shed 2 bases, with 5 bases lying between them. Germline V CDR1 and CDR2: MDHEN, SYDVKM. This CDR3 reads CASSLSTYEQYF. The CDR3 coding sequence is TGTGCCAGCAGTTTGTCCACCTACGAGCAGTACTTC.

As to this clonotype: The junction shows a germline mismatch at one end, possibly a read error. The chain joins TRBV7-3 to TRBJ1-4; 10 nucleotides line up with TRBD1. This CDR3 has 16 residues. In germline, CDR1 is SGHTA, CDR2 FQGTGA. The CDR3 loop reads CASSLSPGTGVEKLLF. The CDR3 DNA reads as TGTGCCAGCAGCTTATCACCCGGGACAGGGGTCGAAAAACTGCTTTTT.

The rearrangement uses TRBV6-2 or TRBV6-3 and TRBJ1-5; D is undetermined. Germline assignment: CDR1 MNHEY and CDR2 SVGEGT. The CDR3 contains 15 residues. Trimming removed 0 bases from V and 7 bases from J, with 13 bases in between. The CDR3 DNA is TGTGCCAGCAGTTACTCTTCCTCGGTGGGGCAGCCCCAGCATTTT. Protein product: CASSYSSSVGQPQHF.

The V and J genes are TRBV7-2 and TRBJ2-1, with 8 bases fitting TRBD2. Germline-derived CDR1 and CDR2 are SGHTA and FQGNSA. CDR3 length: 15 residues. V was pared by 6 bases and J by 6 bases, with 10 bases of the junction left unmatched. The CDR3 protein is CASSSKREHRNEQFF. The CDR3 DNA is TGTGCCAGCAGTTCGAAGCGGGAGCATCGCAATGAGCAGTTCTTC.

This clonotype has at least ten counts. This rearrangement joins TRBV19 to TRBJ2-1, with 7 bases matching TRBD1. CDR1 LNHDA and CDR2 SQIVND come from the germline V gene (reference sequence). The V and J ends lost 4 bases and 8 bases, in that order; junction bases with no gene match: 5. The CDR3 loop spans 13 amino acids. This CDR3 reads CASSRNRGHEQFF. CDR3 coding DNA: TGTGCCAGTAGTAGAAACAGGGGACATGAGCAGTTCTTC.

The table lists this clonotype with a count of one. The CDR3 protein is CASSSQGNTEAFF. The CDR3 DNA reads as TGTGCCAGCAGTTCTCAGGGGAACACTGAAGCTTTCTTT. The chain couples TRBV6-1 to TRBJ1-1, with a weak D call TRBD1 (5 bases). Germline-derived CDR1 and CDR2 are MNHNS and SASEGT. The CDR3 is made up of 13 amino acids. Trimming stripped 5 bases from V and 1 base from J, with 8 bases between.

This clonotype was detected ten times or more. The chain couples TRBV9 to TRBJ2-3; 9 nucleotides align to TRBD1. Germline V gene lookup returns CDR1 SGDLS and CDR2 YYNGEE. J gave up 4 bases and V 1 base, and 4 bases lay outside the gene matches. This CDR3 spans 15 amino acids. CDR3 in DNA: TGTGCCAGCAGCGTAAACACAGGGGGCGCAGATACGCAGTATTTT. This gives the protein CASSVNTGGADTQYF.

This chain joins TRBV2 and TRBJ1-2, with D perhaps matching TRBD1 (6 bases). Trimming pared 8 bases from V and 2 bases from J, leaving 18 bases between. The CDR3 runs to 15 residues. Per the germline V gene, CDR1 is SNHLY and CDR2 is FYNNEI. The CDR3 here is CASETDGQFNYGYTF. CDR3 bases: TGTGCCAGCGAAACCGATGGACAGTTCAACTATGGCTACACCTTC.

In its sample, this clonotype is medium-sized. The chain links TRBV2 to TRBJ1-2; D is undetermined. Germline values: CDR1 SNHLY, CDR2 FYNNEI. Trimming took 0 bases from V and 1 from J, leaving 6 bases between them. The CDR3 has 14 amino acids. CDR3 in amino acids: CASSEAGINYGYTF. The CDR3 DNA reads TGTGCCAGCAGTGAAGCAGGAATTAACTATGGCTACACCTTC.

This clonotype has a count of ten or more. V and J are TRBV10-3 and TRBJ1-4; D uncertain. CDR3 length: 11 residues. Trimming cost V 5 bases and J 4 bases, with 2 bases left between them. In germline, CDR1 is ENHRY, CDR2 SYGVKD. The CDR3 sequence is CAISNNEKLFF. The CDR3 DNA sequence: TGTGCCATCAGTAATAATGAAAAACTGTTTTTT.

This clonotype was counted ten times or more. The CDR3 sequence is CASSFFSQYRGSSYNEQFF. Here the CDR3 DNA reads TGTGCCAGCAGCTTCTTTTCTCAGTACAGGGGAAGCTCCTACAATGAGCAGTTCTTC. The chain uses TRBV7-3 and TRBJ2-1, with TRBD1 matching over 7 bases. Germline-derived CDR1 and CDR2 are SGHTA and FQGTGA. Unmatched junction bases numbered 14, after V lost 3 bases and J lost 0 bases. This CDR3 has 19 residues. The full variable domain, completed using reference TRBV7-3 and TRBJ2-1, is GAGVSQTPSNKVTEKGKYVELRCDPISGHTALYWYRQSLGQGPEFLIYFQGTGAADDSGLPNDRFFAVRPEGSVSTLKIQRTERGDSAVYLCASSFFSQYRGSSYNEQFFGPGTRLTVL.

This chain joins TRBV6-5 and TRBJ1-4; TRBD1 aligns across 9 bases. Germline V lookup: CDR1 MNHEY, CDR2 SVGAGI. The CDR3 extends over 14 amino acids. V lost 6 bases, J lost 8 bases, and 7 bases stayed unmatched. CDR3 nucleotide sequence: TGTGCCAGCAGGAACAGGGGGCTGGGAGAAAAACTGTTTTTT. Protein: CASRNRGLGEKLFF.

About this clonotype itself: This sequence may be a read error, since a much larger clone differs from it by one base. The missing conserved phenylalanine or tryptophan at the end of this CDR3 makes a read error likely. The chain recombines TRBV3-1 with TRBJ1-6, with 7 positions matching TRBD1. Germline-derived CDR1 and CDR2 are LGHDT and YNNKEL (reference sequence). The V and J ends lost 7 bases and 7 bases, in that order; junction bases with no gene match: 1. The CDR3 length is 12 residues. The CDR3: CASNRGNSPLHL. As DNA, the CDR3 is TGTGCCAGCAACAGGGGAAATTCACCCCTCCACCTT.

In the case of this clonotype: One base away lies a much larger clone, so this may be a sequencing read error. The J gene is TRBJ2-1, the V gene TRBV19; D is undetermined. This CDR3 spans 17 amino acids. Germline values: CDR1 LNHDA, CDR2 SQIVND (reference sequence). V lost 4 bases to trimming and J lost 3 bases, with 19 bases between them. DNA of the CDR3: TGTGCCAGTAGTACCTTGGGTCGGTGGGGATACTACAATGAGCAGTTCTTC. Protein product: CASSTLGRWGYYNEQFF.

This clonotype was seen repeatedly, ten times or more. The genes are TRBV5-5 and TRBJ1-2; D perhaps matches TRBD1 (5 bases). V was cut by 0 bases and J by 13 bases, with 13 bases left in between. CDR3 length: 12 amino acids. In germline, CDR1 is SGHKS, CDR2 YYEKEE (reference sequence). For the CDR3, the DNA is TGTGCCAGCAGCTTGGTTGGGGGGAAGTGCACCTTC. It yields the protein CASSLVGGKCTF.

This clonotype was observed a few times. The chain is built from TRBV6-5 and TRBJ1-5; D gene ambiguous. The V gene's germline CDR1 is MNHEY and CDR2 SVGAGI. With 6 bases removed from V and 4 bases from J, the gap between germline ends came to 7 bases. The CDR3 is made up of 12 amino acids. CDR3 bases: TGTGCCAGCAGGTCGAGGAATCAGCCCCAGCATTTT. It specifies CASRSRNQPQHF.

This clonotype has at least ten counts. The CDR3 DNA follows: TGTGCCAGCAGTGAAGGAGGGTCATCGAATGAAAAACTGTTTTTT. Translating it yields CASSEGGSSNEKLFF. The chain uses TRBV2 and TRBJ1-4, with D unresolved. The CDR3 loop spans 15 amino acids. Trimming left V 1 base short and J 5 bases short, with 11 bases between. Looked up from germline, CDR1 is SNHLY and CDR2 is FYNNEI.

This clonotype was counted at least ten times. The rearrangement links TRBV9 to TRBJ1-2; a weak D match, TRBD1 (6 bases). Looked up from germline, CDR1 is SGDLS and CDR2 is YYNGEE. V lost 0 bases to trimming and J lost 1 base, with 13 bases between them. This CDR3 region has 16 residues. This CDR3 reads CASSVVYRDSNYGYTF. CDR3 nucleotides: TGTGCCAGCAGCGTAGTATACAGGGATAGTAACTATGGCTACACCTTC.